This T cell receptor (beta chain) was profiled in a study of blood T cell repertoires in COVID-19. Looking at the study overall: Material from acute and convalescent COVID-19 was sourced from the United States, Italy and Spain. PBMCs, B-cell-depleted T cells, or T cells were the source of the cDNA or gDNA that made up the material.

The CDR3 totals 14 residues. V was pared by 6 bases and J by 4 bases, with 6 bases of the junction left unmatched. Germline V lookup: CDR1 SNHLY, CDR2 FYNNEI. As processed by the authors: Amplifying reference gene primers gave estimates of nucleated cell counts. Profiling relied on immunoSEQ multiplex PCR, and the TCRdb table lists in-frame clones only, not all of them. V and J calls and clone size are copied from that table; D and trimming were computed from the DNA. The sample consists of some 200,000 clones, around 82% of them appearing once. The rearrangement links TRBV2 to TRBJ1-3; the match to TRBD1 covers 7 bases. The receptor comes from an elderly woman with acute or convalescent COVID-19. The sequencing input was peripheral blood. CDR3 DNA sequence: TGTGCCAGCAGGTTACAGGGGTCAGGAAACACCATATATTTT. Protein product: CASRLQGSGNTIYF.